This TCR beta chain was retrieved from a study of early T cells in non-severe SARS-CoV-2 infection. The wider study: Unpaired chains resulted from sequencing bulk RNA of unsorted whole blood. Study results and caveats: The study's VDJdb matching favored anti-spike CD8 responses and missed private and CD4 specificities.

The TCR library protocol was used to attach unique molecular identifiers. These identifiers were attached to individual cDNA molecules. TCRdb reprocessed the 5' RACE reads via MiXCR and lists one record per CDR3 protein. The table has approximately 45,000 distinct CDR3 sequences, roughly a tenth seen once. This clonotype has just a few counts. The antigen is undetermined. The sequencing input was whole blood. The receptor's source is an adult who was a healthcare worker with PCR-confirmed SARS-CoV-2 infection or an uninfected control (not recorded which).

For the CDR3, the DNA is TGTGCCAGCAGCTTTTTCGGACAAGAGACCCAGTACTTC. This codes for CASSFFGQETQYF. The chain recombines TRBV5-6 with TRBJ2-5, with unresolved D. CDR3 length: 13 residues. Per the germline V gene, CDR1 is SGHDT and CDR2 is YYEEEE. Trimming stripped 2 bases from V and 2 bases from J, with 7 bases between.